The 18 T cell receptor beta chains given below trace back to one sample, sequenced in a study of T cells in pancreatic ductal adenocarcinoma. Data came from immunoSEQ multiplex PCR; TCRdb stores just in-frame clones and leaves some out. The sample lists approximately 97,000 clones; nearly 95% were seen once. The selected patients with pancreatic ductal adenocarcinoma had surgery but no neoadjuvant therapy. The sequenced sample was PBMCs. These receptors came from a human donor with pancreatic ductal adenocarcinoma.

The CDR3 here is CASSVAGQYTDTQYF. The CDR3 DNA is TGTGCCAGCAGCGTAGCAGGACAGTACACAGATACGCAGTATTTT. The genes are TRBV9 and TRBJ2-3; a weak D match, TRBD1 (6 bases). Germline assignment: CDR1 SGDLS and CDR2 YYNGEE. V lost 0 bases to trimming and J lost 2 bases, with 10 bases between them. This CDR3 is built from 15 residues.

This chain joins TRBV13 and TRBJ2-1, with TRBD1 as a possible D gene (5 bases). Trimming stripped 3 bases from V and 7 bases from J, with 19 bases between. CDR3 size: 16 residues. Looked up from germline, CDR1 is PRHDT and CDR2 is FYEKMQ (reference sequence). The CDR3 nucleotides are TGTGCCAGCAGCTTGACCAGACAGAGTCGGGTTAATGAGCAGTTCTTC. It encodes CASSLTRQSRVNEQFF.

The CDR3 region is CASSSRLAGTLSYEQYF. The CDR3 coding sequence is TGTGCCAGCAGCTCTAGACTAGCGGGAACCCTCTCCTACGAGCAGTACTTC. The chain recombines TRBV7-2 with TRBJ2-7, with 11 bases identical to TRBD2. This CDR3 comprises 17 residues. Trimming removed 4 bases from V and 0 bases from J; junction bases left unmatched: 8. The germline gives CDR1 SGHTA, CDR2 FQGNSA.

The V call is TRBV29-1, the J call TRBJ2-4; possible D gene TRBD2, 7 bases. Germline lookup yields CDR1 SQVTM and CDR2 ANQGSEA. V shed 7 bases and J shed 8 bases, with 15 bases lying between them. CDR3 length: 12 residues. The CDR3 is CSASRGGHIQYF. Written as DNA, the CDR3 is TGCAGCGCCTCAAGGGGGGGGCACATTCAGTACTTC.

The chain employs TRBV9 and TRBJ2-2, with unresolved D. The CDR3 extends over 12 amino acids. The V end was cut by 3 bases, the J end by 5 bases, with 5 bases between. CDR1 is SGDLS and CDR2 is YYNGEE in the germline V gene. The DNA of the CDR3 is TGTGCCAGCAGCGGAGAGACCGGGGAGCTGTTTTTT. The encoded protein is CASSGETGELFF.

CDR3 DNA: TGCGCCAGCAGCTTACGCCCACGGGGTCCGAACACCGGGGAGCTGTTTTTT. This gives the protein CASSLRPRGPNTGELFF. The J gene is TRBJ2-2, the V gene TRBV5-1; D is possibly TRBD2 (5 bases). Germline CDR1 is SGHRS and CDR2 is YFSETQ. Trimming pared 2 bases from V and 0 bases from J, leaving 14 bases between. This CDR3 is built from 17 residues.

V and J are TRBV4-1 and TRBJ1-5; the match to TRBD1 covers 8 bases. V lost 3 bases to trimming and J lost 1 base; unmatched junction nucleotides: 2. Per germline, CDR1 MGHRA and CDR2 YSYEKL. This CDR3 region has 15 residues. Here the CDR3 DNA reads TGCGCCAGCAGCCAGAGACAGGGGAGCAATCAGCCCCAGCATTTT. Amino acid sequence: CASSQRQGSNQPQHF.

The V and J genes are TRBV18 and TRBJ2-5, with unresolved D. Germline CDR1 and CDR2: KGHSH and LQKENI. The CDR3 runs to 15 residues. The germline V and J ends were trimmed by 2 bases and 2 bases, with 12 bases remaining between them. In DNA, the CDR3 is TGTGCCAGCTCACCAGGAACAGAATTACAAGAGACCCAGTACTTC. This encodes CASSPGTELQETQYF.

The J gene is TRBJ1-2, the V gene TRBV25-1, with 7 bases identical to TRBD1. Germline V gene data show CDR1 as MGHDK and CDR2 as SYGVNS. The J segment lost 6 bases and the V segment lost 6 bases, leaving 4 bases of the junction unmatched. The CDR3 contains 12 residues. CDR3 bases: TGTGCCAGCAGGTCAGGGGGTGATGGCTACACCTTC. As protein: CASRSGGDGYTF.

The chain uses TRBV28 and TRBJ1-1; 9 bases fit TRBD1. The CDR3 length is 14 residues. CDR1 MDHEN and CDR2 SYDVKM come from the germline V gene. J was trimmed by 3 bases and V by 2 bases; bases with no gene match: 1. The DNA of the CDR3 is TGTGCCAGCAGTTTAAGGGACAGGGACACTGAAGCTTTCTTT. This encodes CASSLRDRDTEAFF.

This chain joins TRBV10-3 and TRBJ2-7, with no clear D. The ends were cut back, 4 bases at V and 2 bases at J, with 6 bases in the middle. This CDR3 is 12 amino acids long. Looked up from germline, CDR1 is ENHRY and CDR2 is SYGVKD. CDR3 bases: TGTGCCATCAGTGCATCAACCTACGAGCAGTACTTC. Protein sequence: CAISASTYEQYF.

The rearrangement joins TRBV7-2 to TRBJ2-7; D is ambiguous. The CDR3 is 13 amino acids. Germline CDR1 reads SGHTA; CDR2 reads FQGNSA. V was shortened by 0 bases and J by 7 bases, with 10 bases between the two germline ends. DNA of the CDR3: TGTGCCAGCAGCTTAGCTGGCTCACGAGAGCAGTACTTC. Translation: CASSLAGSREQYF.

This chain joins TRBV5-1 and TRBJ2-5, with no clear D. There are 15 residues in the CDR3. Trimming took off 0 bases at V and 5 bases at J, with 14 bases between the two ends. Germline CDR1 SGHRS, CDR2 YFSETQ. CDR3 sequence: CASSLEVTGYETQYF. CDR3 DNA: TGCGCCAGCAGCTTGGAGGTGACTGGCTACGAGACCCAGTACTTC.

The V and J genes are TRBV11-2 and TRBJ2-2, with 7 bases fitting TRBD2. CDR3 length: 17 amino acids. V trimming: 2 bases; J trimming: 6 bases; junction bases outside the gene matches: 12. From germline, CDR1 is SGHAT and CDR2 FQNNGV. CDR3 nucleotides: TGTGCCAGCAGCTTACGCCCCCGGGAAGCGGGACCCGGGGAGCTGTTTTTT. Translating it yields CASSLRPREAGPGELFF.

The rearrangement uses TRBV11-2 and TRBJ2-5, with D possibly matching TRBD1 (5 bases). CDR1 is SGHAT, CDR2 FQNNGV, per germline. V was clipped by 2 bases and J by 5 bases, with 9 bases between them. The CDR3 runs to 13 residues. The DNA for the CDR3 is TGTGCCAGCAGCTTATCCAGGGTGGAGACCCAGTACTTC. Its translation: CASSLSRVETQYF.

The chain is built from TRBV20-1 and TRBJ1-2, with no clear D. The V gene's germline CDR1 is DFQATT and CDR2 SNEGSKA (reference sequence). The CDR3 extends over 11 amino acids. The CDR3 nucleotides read TGCACCCTCTCGCGCAACTATGGCTACACCTTC. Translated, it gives CTLSRNYGYTF.

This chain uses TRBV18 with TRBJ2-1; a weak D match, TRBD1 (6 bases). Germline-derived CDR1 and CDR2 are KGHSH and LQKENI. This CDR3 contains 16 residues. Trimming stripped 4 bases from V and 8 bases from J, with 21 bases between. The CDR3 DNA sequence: TGTGCCAGCTCACTTCAGCAGGGGCAAAGGGGTTATGAGCAGTTCTTC. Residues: CASSLQQGQRGYEQFF.

CDR3 in amino acids: CASSSGAFVKNIQYF. The CDR3 nucleotides are TGTGCCAGCAGCTCTGGAGCGTTTGTCAAAAACATTCAGTACTTC. The V gene is TRBV7-9, the J gene TRBJ2-4; D unresolved. The CDR3 extends over 15 amino acids. Trimming removed 4 bases at V and 3 bases at J, with 13 bases between. The germline V gene has CDR1 SEHNR and CDR2 FQNEAQ (reference sequence). The full variable domain, rest sourced from reference TRBV7-9 and TRBJ2-4, is DTGVSQNPRHKITKRGQNVTFRCDPISEHNRLYWYRQTLGQGPEFLTYFQNEAQLEKSRLLSDRFSAERPKGSFSTLEIQRTEQGDSAMYLCASSSGAFVKNIQYFGAGTRLSVL.